The 22 T cell receptor beta chains below come from one sample, sequenced in a study of T cell changes during pregnancy in multiple sclerosis. The assay was immunoSEQ multiplex PCR, and TCRdb's table has in-frame clones only and misses some. The data contain under 55,000 clones, roughly 88% of them singletons. The sample consisted of PBMCs (not recorded whether the cells were cultured). These receptors were obtained from a female donor with multiple sclerosis, enrolled in a pregnancy study.

This clone was detected only a few times. This chain uses TRBV2 with TRBJ1-4; D ambiguous. Germline-derived CDR1 and CDR2 are SNHLY and FYNNEI. V was trimmed by 8 bases and J by 8 bases, leaving 9 bases between them. The CDR3 spans 11 residues. The CDR3 DNA follows: TGTGCCAGCGTCCTAGGAGAAAAACTGTTTTTT. This codes for CASVLGEKLFF.

The V gene is TRBV6-4, the J gene TRBJ1-1; possible D gene TRBD1, 5 bases. The CDR3 extends over 15 amino acids. Germline assignment: CDR1 MRHNA and CDR2 SNTAGT. V lost 3 bases to trimming and J lost 4 bases, with 15 bases between them. The CDR3, as DNA: TGTGCCAGCAGTGAAGAGGAGGGGCGTGCCACTGAAGCTTTCTTT. It is translated as CASSEEEGRATEAFF.

The chain links TRBV7-2 to TRBJ2-7, with D unresolved. Germline V lookup: CDR1 SGHTA, CDR2 FQGNSA. The ends were cut back, 2 bases at V and 6 bases at J, with 8 bases in the middle. CDR3 length equals 12 residues. CDR3 in DNA: TGTGCCAGCAGCTTATTCGGGTCCGAGCAGTACTTC. Its protein is CASSLFGSEQYF. Full variable domain (rest looked up from reference TRBV7-2 and TRBJ2-7): GAGVSQSPSNKVTEKGKDVELRCDPISGHTALYWYRQSLGQGLEFLIYFQGNSAPDKSGLPSDRFSAERTGGSVSTLTIQRTQQEDSAVYLCASSLFGSEQYFGPGTRLTVT.

The J gene is TRBJ1-2, the V gene TRBV7-9; 7 bases are shared with TRBD1. The CDR3 runs 14 residues. Germline-derived CDR1 and CDR2 are SEHNR and FQNEAQ (reference sequence). The trim removed 7 bases at V and 6 bases at J, leaving 11 bases unmatched. The CDR3 protein is CASTTAGTEDGYTF. The CDR3 DNA follows: TGTGCCAGCACCACAGCCGGGACAGAGGATGGCTACACCTTC. Full variable domain (remainder filled in from reference TRBV7-9 and TRBJ1-2): DTGVSQNPRHKITKRGQNVTFRCDPISEHNRLYWYRQTLGQGPEFLTYFQNEAQLEKSRLLSDRFSAERPKGSFSTLEIQRTEQGDSAMYLCASTTAGTEDGYTFGSGTRLTVV.

Here the CDR3 DNA reads TGTGCCAGCAGCCCAAAGAGGGGTACGGGTCCCAGCAATGAGCAGTTCTTC. Amino acids: CASSPKRGTGPSNEQFF. The J gene is TRBJ2-1, the V gene TRBV7-2; possibly TRBD1 or TRBD2 for D (5 bases each). CDR1 is SGHTA, CDR2 FQGNSA, per germline. V was cut by 5 bases and J by 6 bases, with 23 bases left in between. The CDR3 loop spans 17 amino acids.

This chain joins TRBV29-1 and TRBJ1-1; 8 bases agree with TRBD1. Looked up from germline, CDR1 is SQVTM and CDR2 is ANQGSEA. The CDR3 is 20 amino acids. J lost 2 bases, V lost 7 bases, and 27 bases had no gene match. CDR3 sequence: CSARHYSGSTPGQVNTEAFF. CDR3 in DNA: TGCAGCGCCCGTCATTATTCAGGCTCCACTCCGGGACAGGTTAACACTGAAGCTTTCTTT.

The chain is built from TRBV19 and TRBJ2-7; maybe TRBD2 (5 bases). Germline assignment: CDR1 LNHDA and CDR2 SQIVND (reference sequence). The CDR3 totals 15 residues. V lost 5 bases to trimming and J lost 3 bases, with 17 bases between them. CDR3 residues: CASSLTSGMSYEQYF. The CDR3 nucleotides are TGTGCCAGTAGTCTGACCTCCGGGATGAGCTACGAGCAGTACTTC.

The chain joins TRBV27 to TRBJ2-3; 7 nucleotides align to TRBD2. V lost 2 bases and J lost 0; bases outside the gene matches: 2. The germline CDR1 and CDR2 sequences are MNHEY and SMNVEV (reference sequence). CDR3 size: 15 residues. The CDR3 nucleotides are TGTGCCAGCAGTTTACTAGCGGATAGCACAGATACGCAGTATTTT. Translating it yields CASSLLADSTDTQYF.

This chain connects TRBV28 to TRBJ2-1, with 8 bases lining up with TRBD2. The CDR3 sequence is 16 residues long. Germline CDR1 MDHEN, CDR2 SYDVKM. J gave up 8 bases and V 6 bases, and 15 bases lay outside the gene matches. The CDR3, as DNA: TGTGCCAGCAGCTTCCTGAATTCGGGACTAGACTATGAGCAGTTCTTC. This sequence encodes CASSFLNSGLDYEQFF.

This clone came up once. The chain carries TRBV4-2 and TRBJ2-7, with D tentatively TRBD2 (6 bases). The V gene lost 0 bases and the J gene lost 5 bases, with 14 bases spanning the gap. Germline V lookup: CDR1 LGHNA, CDR2 YNFKEQ. The CDR3 loop spans 15 amino acids. The CDR3: CASSQDGEELDEQYF. The CDR3 nucleotides read TGTGCCAGCAGCCAAGATGGGGAGGAGCTAGACGAGCAGTACTTC.

Regarding this clone: A junction end diverges from the germline sequence, so it may reflect a read error. The chain couples TRBV5-6 to TRBJ2-5, with TRBD2 matching over 9 bases. The CDR3 covers 14 residues. From germline, CDR1 is SGHDT and CDR2 YYEEEE. CDR3 loop: CTSSLAGVEETQYF. The CDR3 region has the DNA TGTACCAGCAGCTTAGCGGGAGTAGAAGAGACCCAGTACTTC.

The genes are TRBV28 and TRBJ1-4, with D unresolved. The V gene's germline CDR1 is MDHEN and CDR2 SYDVKM. V was cut by 2 bases and J by 6 bases, with 10 bases left in between. The CDR3 consists of 14 residues. In nucleotides, the CDR3 is TGTGCCAGCAGTTTAGACGGCGCGGATGAAAAACTGTTTTTT. It codes for CASSLDGADEKLFF.

The CDR3 sequence is CASSRDRGGEQYF. CDR3 coding DNA: TGTGCCAGCAGCCGGGACAGGGGAGGCGAGCAGTACTTC. The chain joins TRBV11-2 to TRBJ2-7; 10 positions match TRBD1. Trimming took 5 bases from V and 6 from J; bases not matched to a gene: 4. Germline V gene data show CDR1 as SGHAT and CDR2 as FQNNGV. This CDR3 comprises 13 residues.

The chain recombines TRBV2 with TRBJ1-5, with D unresolved. Trimming pared 6 bases from V and 0 bases from J, leaving 12 bases between. Germline CDR1 is SNHLY and CDR2 is FYNNEI. CDR3 length: 15 residues. The CDR3 nucleotides are TGTGCCAGCAGGGACCGCGCGAATAGCAATCAGCCCCAGCATTTT. Amino acid sequence: CASRDRANSNQPQHF.

V is TRBV2 and J is TRBJ2-7, with 11 bases that match TRBD2. The V segment lost 5 bases and the J segment 6 bases; nucleotides outside the gene matches: 6. There are 14 residues in the CDR3. The germline V gene encodes CDR1 SNHLY and CDR2 FYNNEI. The CDR3: CASSRSGRAGEQYF. As DNA, the CDR3 is TGTGCCAGCAGTCGTAGCGGGAGGGCGGGCGAGCAGTACTTC. The variable domain in full, completed from reference TRBV2 and TRBJ2-7, reads EPEVTQTPSHQVTQMGQEVILRCVPISNHLYFYWYRQILGQKVEFLVSFYNNEISEKSEIFDDQFSVERPDGSNFTLKIRSTKLEDSAMYFCASSRSGRAGEQYFGPGTRLTVT.

The rearrangement links TRBV7-2 to TRBJ2-1; tentative D call: TRBD2 (5 bases). V shed 4 bases and J shed 2 bases, with 9 bases lying between them. Germline CDR1 reads SGHTA; CDR2 reads FQGNSA. The CDR3 has 14 residues. The CDR3 DNA reads TGTGCCAGCAGCTCCGGACTCGCCTACAATGAGCAGTTCTTC. Its protein product is CASSSGLAYNEQFF.

The chain is built from TRBV2 and TRBJ1-5; TRBD1 matches 9 bases. This CDR3 comprises 14 residues. Losses at the gene ends were 1 base for V and 6 bases for J; bases not matched to a gene: 1. Germline CDR1 is SNHLY and CDR2 is FYNNEI. The CDR3 reads CASSEGDRVQPQHF. The CDR3 nucleotides are TGTGCCAGCAGTGAAGGGGACAGGGTTCAGCCCCAGCATTTT.

The chain links TRBV29-1 to TRBJ2-1, with D perhaps matching TRBD1 or TRBD2 (5 bases each). Looked up from germline, CDR1 is SQVTM and CDR2 is ANQGSEA. This CDR3 region has 15 residues. Trimming pared 4 bases from V and 6 bases from J, leaving 19 bases between. CDR3 in DNA: TGCAGCGTTGTAGGGGAGAAGGGACCGAGCAATGAGCAGTTCTTC. Translated, it gives CSVVGEKGPSNEQFF.

The chain joins TRBV5-8 to TRBJ1-5, with D unclear. The germline V and J ends were trimmed by 3 bases and 12 bases, with 7 bases remaining between them. Germline V lookup: CDR1 SGHTS, CDR2 YDEGEE. The CDR3 runs to 10 residues. The CDR3 coding sequence is TGTGCCAGCAGCTCTCTCATCCAGCATTTT. Its translation is CASSSLIQHF.

The V and J genes are TRBV28 and TRBJ1-1, with D maybe TRBD1 (5 bases). The CDR3 extends over 17 amino acids. V lost 3 bases to trimming and J lost 3 bases, with 20 bases between them. Germline CDR1 MDHEN, CDR2 SYDVKM. Written as DNA, the CDR3 is TGTGCCAGCAGTTTGACCGGGGACTGGGGCGCGTACACTGAAGCTTTCTTT. Translated, it gives CASSLTGDWGAYTEAFF.

The CDR3 DNA follows: TGTGCCAGCAGTGAAGTGCCTAGCGGGACAGATACGCAGTATTTT. This gives the protein CASSEVPSGTDTQYF. This chain joins TRBV6-4 and TRBJ2-3; 8 bases match TRBD2. The CDR3 covers 15 residues. After removal of 3 bases from V and 3 bases from J, the junction contained 5 bases not matched to a gene. Per the germline V gene, CDR1 is MRHNA and CDR2 is SNTAGT.

The chain has TRBV5-1 and TRBJ2-3; D is ambiguous. This CDR3 is built from 15 residues. The V gene lost 1 base and the J gene lost 7 bases, with 16 bases spanning the gap. Germline V gives CDR1 SGHRS, CDR2 YFSETQ. The CDR3 spells CASSLSVNVGNTQYF. The DNA for the CDR3 is TGCGCCAGCAGCTTGTCCGTAAATGTGGGAAATACGCAGTATTTT.